The present entry profiles one TCR beta chain with its context. The specificity of this receptor is unknown. A junction boundary mismatches the germline segment, possibly from a read error. Library construction relied on PCR. The sequencer was a HiSeq X Ten. In TCRdb, the public reads were trimmed at Q25 with fastp and aligned with MiXCR, with productive beta chains retained. When rows share a CDR3 protein, they turn into one entry using the most common DNA and genes. Within this sample are approximately 8,800 distinct CDR3 sequences, with 50% to 65% of them counted one time only. Of the sample, 20% is held by the ten largest clones. This specimen belongs to a study of CD4 and CD8 cells across lung adenocarcinoma regions (dated by TCRdb to the late 2010s). Describing the broader study: Intratumor heterogeneity of the T cell receptor repertoire was examined by comparing tumor centers with tumor margins.

The CDR3 starts with the cysteine, ends with the phenylalanine, and has 16 residues. Of all the DNA, just the CDR3 is kept, 48 bases in frame from base 1. From a lookup of the germline V gene, CDR1 and CDR2 are MNHNS and SASEGT. The donors were patients who had localized lung adenocarcinoma, which is a subtype of non-small cell lung cancer. Samples were obtained from the centers of localized lung adenocarcinomas. For TCR repertoire analysis, CD8+ T cells taken from tumor tissue were profiled apart from CD4+ T cells. The V and J segments used are TRBV6-1 and TRBJ2-4, with 11 junctional bases fitting TRBD2. Specimen: CD8+ T cells from the center of a lung tumor. The cell subset or site label of this sample denotes: tumor center region. This sequence originates from a female donor with lung adenocarcinoma. The CD4 and CD8 labels of this study may be unreliable. The base sequence is TGTGCCAGCACCCTCTCGGGTAGCGGGGGGGCTGAGATTCCGTGCTTC. The encoded protein is CASTLSGSGGAEIPCF.